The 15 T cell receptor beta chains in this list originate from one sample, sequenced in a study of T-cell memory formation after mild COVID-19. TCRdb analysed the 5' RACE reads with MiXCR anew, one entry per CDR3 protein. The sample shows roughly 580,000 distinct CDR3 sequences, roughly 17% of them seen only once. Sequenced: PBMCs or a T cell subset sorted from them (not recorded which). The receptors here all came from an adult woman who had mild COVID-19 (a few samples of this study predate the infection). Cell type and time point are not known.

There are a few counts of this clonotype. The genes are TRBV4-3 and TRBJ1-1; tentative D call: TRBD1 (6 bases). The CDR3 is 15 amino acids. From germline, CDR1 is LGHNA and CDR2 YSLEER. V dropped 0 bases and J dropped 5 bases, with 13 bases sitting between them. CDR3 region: CASSQDRGGWTEAFF. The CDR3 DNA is TGCGCCAGCAGCCAAGATAGGGGGGGATGGACTGAAGCTTTCTTT.

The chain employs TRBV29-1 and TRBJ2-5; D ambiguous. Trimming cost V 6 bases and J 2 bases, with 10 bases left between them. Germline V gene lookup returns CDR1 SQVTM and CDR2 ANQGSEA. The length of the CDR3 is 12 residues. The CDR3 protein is CSVRRPQETQYF. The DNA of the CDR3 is TGCAGCGTGAGGAGACCTCAAGAGACCCAGTACTTC.

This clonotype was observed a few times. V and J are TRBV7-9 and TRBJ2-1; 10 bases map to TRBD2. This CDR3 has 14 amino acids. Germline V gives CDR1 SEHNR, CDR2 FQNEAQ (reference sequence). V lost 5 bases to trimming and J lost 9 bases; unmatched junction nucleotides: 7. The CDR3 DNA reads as TGTGCCAGCAGCCCTAGCGGGAGCGGCTCTGAGCAGTTCTTC. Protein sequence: CASSPSGSGSEQFF.

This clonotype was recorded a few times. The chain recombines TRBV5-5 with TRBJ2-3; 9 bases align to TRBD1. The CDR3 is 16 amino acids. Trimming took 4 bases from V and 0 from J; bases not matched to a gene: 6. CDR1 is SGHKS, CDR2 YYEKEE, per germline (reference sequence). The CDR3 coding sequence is TGTGCCAGCAGCCTACCCGGGACAGGGAGCACAGATACGCAGTATTTT. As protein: CASSLPGTGSTDTQYF.

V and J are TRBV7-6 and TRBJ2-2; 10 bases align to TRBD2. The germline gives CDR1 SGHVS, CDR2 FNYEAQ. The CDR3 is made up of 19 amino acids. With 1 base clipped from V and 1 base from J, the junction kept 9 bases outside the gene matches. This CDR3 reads CASSLGTRASGRNTGELFF. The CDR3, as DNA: TGTGCCAGCAGCTTAGGGACCAGGGCTAGCGGGAGGAACACCGGGGAGCTGTTTTTT.

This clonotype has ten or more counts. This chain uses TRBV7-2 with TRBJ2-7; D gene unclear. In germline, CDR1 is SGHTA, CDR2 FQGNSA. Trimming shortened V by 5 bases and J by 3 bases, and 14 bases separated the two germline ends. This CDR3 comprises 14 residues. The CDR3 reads CASSVGYGGYEQYF. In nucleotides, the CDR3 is TGTGCCAGCAGCGTAGGTTATGGCGGCTACGAGCAGTACTTC.

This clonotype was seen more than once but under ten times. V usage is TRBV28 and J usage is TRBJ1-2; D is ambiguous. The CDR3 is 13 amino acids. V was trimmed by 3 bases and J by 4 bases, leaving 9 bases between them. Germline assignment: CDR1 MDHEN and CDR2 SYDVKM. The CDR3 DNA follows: TGTGCCAGCAGTTTGGGAAGGGTCTATGGCTACACCTTC. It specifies CASSLGRVYGYTF.

CDR3 DNA: TGTGCCAGCAGCGCTCACTCGGCGGGGGAAGAGACCCAGTACTTC. Translated: CASSAHSAGEETQYF. The chain uses TRBV2 and TRBJ2-5; TRBD2 aligns across 7 bases. With 6 bases clipped from V and 3 bases from J, the junction kept 10 bases outside the gene matches. Germline values: CDR1 SNHLY, CDR2 FYNNEI. The length of the CDR3 is 15 residues. Full variable domain (missing parts from reference TRBV2 and TRBJ2-5): EPEVTQTPSHQVTQMGQEVILRCVPISNHLYFYWYRQILGQKVEFLVSFYNNEISEKSEIFDDQFSVERPDGSNFTLKIRSTKLEDSAMYFCASSAHSAGEETQYFGPGTRLLVL.

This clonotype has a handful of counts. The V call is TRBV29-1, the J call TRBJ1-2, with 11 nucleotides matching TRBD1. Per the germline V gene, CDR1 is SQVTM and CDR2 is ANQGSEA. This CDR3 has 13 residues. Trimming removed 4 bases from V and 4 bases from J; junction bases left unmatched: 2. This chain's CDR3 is CSVGDRGFYGYTF. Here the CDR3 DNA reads TGCAGCGTTGGGGACAGGGGGTTCTATGGCTACACCTTC. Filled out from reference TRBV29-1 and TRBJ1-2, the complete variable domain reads SAVISQKPSRDICQRGTSLTIQCQVDSQVTMMFWYRQQPGQSLTLIATANQGSEATYESGFVIDKFPISRPNLTFSTLTVSNMSPEDSSIYLCSVGDRGFYGYTFGSGTRLTVV.

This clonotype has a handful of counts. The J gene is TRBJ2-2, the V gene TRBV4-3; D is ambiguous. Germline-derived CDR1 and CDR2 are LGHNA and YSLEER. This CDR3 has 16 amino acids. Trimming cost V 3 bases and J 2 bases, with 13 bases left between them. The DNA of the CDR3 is TGCGCCAGCAGCCAGAATACGGCCTTAAACACCGGGGAGCTGTTTTTT. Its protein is CASSQNTALNTGELFF.

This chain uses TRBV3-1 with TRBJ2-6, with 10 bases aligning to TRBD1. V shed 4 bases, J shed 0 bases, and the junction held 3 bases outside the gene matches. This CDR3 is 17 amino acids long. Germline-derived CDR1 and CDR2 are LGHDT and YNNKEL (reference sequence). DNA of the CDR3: TGTGCCAGCAGCCGGACAGGGGGAATCTCTGGGGCCAACGTCCTGACTTTC. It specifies CASSRTGGISGANVLTF.

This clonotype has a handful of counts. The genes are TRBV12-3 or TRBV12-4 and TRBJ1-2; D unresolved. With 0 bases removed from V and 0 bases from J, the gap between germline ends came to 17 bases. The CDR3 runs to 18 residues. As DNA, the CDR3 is TGTGCCAGCAGTTTAGCGCAGATGCAGCTAACCTCTAACTATGGCTACACCTTC. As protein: CASSLAQMQLTSNYGYTF.

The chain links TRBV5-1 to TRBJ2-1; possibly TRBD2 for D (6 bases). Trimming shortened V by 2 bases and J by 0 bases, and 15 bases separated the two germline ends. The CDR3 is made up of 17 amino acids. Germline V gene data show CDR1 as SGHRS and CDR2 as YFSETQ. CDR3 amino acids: CASSFYGAGSSYNEQFF. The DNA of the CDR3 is TGCGCCAGCAGCTTTTACGGAGCGGGTAGCTCCTACAATGAGCAGTTCTTC.

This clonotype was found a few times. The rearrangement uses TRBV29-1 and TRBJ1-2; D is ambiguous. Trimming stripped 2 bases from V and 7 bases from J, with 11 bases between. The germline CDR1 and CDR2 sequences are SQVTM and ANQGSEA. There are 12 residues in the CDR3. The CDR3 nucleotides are TGCAGCGTTGAAAGGCCGCCGGGTGGCTACACCTTC. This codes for CSVERPPGGYTF. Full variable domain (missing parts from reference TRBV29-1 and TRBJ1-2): SAVISQKPSRDICQRGTSLTIQCQVDSQVTMMFWYRQQPGQSLTLIATANQGSEATYESGFVIDKFPISRPNLTFSTLTVSNMSPEDSSIYLCSVERPPGGYTFGSGTRLTVV.

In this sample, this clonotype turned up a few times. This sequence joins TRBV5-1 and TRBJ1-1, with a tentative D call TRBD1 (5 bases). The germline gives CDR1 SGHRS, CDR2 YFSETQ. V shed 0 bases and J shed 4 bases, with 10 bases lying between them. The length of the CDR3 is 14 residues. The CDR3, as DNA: TGCGCCAGCAGCTTGGACCAGGGCAGCACTGAAGCTTTCTTT. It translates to CASSLDQGSTEAFF. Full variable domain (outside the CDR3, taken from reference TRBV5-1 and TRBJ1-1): KAGVTQTPRYLIKTRGQQVTLSCSPISGHRSVSWYQQTPGQGLQFLFEYFSETQRNKGNFPGRFSGRQFSNSRSEMNVSTLELGDSALYLCASSLDQGSTEAFFGQGTRLTVV.